Listed here are 21 T cell receptor beta chains from one sample, sequenced in a study of blood T cells in healthy people across ages. Through a sample-barcoded 5' primer and a J-beta primer mix, a second PCR was run for roughly 6 to 12 cycles. MiXCR, applied by TCRdb to the 5' RACE reads, yields one record per CDR3 protein. The sample holds roughly 790,000 distinct CDR3 sequences, about 42% seen once. Sequencing was performed on blood. The receptors stem from a woman aged 55-69 years in good health.

This chain links TRBV7-9 with TRBJ1-2, with D unresolved. This CDR3 has 16 amino acids. Trimming removed 5 bases from V and 1 base from J, with 17 bases in between. Germline loops: CDR1 SEHNR, CDR2 FQNEAQ (reference sequence). CDR3 coding DNA: TGTGCCAGCAGCCCAGACTTTGGGCGGTATAACTATGGCTACACCTTC. Translating it yields CASSPDFGRYNYGYTF.

This CDR3 is CASSPPQDRLNTEAFF. The CDR3 nucleotides read TGTGCCAGCAGTCCTCCCCAAGACAGACTGAACACTGAAGCTTTCTTT. V gene TRBV27 combines with J gene TRBJ1-1, with D possibly being TRBD1 (5 bases). The CDR3 length is 16 residues. Trimming shortened V by 5 bases and J by 0 bases, and 16 bases separated the two germline ends. Germline V gene data show CDR1 as MNHEY and CDR2 as SMNVEV (reference sequence).

This clonotype was seen only a few times. This chain joins TRBV3-1 and TRBJ2-5; maybe TRBD2 (5 bases). V dropped 6 bases and J dropped 2 bases, with 10 bases sitting between them. The CDR3 length is 13 residues. CDR1 is LGHDT, CDR2 YNNKEL, per germline (reference sequence). CDR3 protein: CASRSGKQETQYF. CDR3 coding DNA: TGTGCCAGCAGATCCGGGAAGCAAGAGACCCAGTACTTC.

V is TRBV7-9 and J is TRBJ1-1, with a possible D match to TRBD1 (6 bases). The V gene lost 7 bases and the J gene lost 5 bases, with 17 bases spanning the gap. Germline lookup yields CDR1 SEHNR and CDR2 FQNEAQ (reference sequence). This CDR3 comprises 14 residues. The CDR3 loop is CASTFAGTNTEAFF. In nucleotides, the CDR3 is TGTGCCAGCACCTTTGCCGGGACAAATACTGAAGCTTTCTTT. Full variable domain (remainder filled in from reference TRBV7-9 and TRBJ1-1): DTGVSQNPRHKITKRGQNVTFRCDPISEHNRLYWYRQTLGQGPEFLTYFQNEAQLEKSRLLSDRFSAERPKGSFSTLEIQRTEQGDSAMYLCASTFAGTNTEAFFGQGTRLTVV.

Comments on this clonotype: One end of the junction varies from germline; a read error may be responsible. This rearrangement joins TRBV12-3 or TRBV12-4 to TRBJ2-1; perhaps TRBD2 as D (6 bases). The CDR3 extends over 16 amino acids. The DNA of the CDR3 is TGTACCAGCACCCACGCCGGGACTTCTACCCCCAATGAGCAGTTCTTC. Translating gives CTSTHAGTSTPNEQFF.

The chain employs TRBV30 and TRBJ2-3; D not resolved. Trimming pared 0 bases from V and 4 bases from J, leaving 5 bases between. Germline V gene data show CDR1 as GTSNPN and CDR2 as SVGIG (reference sequence). The CDR3 has 12 residues. CDR3 in amino acids: CAWSVLADTQYF. As DNA, the CDR3 is TGTGCCTGGAGTGTTTTAGCAGATACGCAGTATTTT.

Points on this clonotype: This sequence may be a read error, since a much larger clone differs from it by one base. The chain recombines TRBV4-2 with TRBJ2-3; no reliable D call. This CDR3 has 12 residues. Germline V gives CDR1 LGHNA, CDR2 YNFKEQ. CDR3 sequence: CASSQDLDTRYF. As DNA, the CDR3 is TGTGCCAGCAGCCAAGATCTAGATACGCGGTATTTT.

The chain employs TRBV7-8 and TRBJ2-7; TRBD1 matches at 8 bases. Germline values: CDR1 SGHVS, CDR2 FQNEAQ. With 1 base clipped from V and 3 bases from J, the junction kept 5 bases outside the gene matches. The CDR3 sequence is 15 residues long. CDR3 DNA sequence: TGTGCCAGCAGCTTAGGTCTCACAGGGGGCTACGAGCAGTACTTC. This sequence encodes CASSLGLTGGYEQYF.

The chain employs TRBV20-1 and TRBJ2-3; 11 nucleotides match TRBD2. The CDR3 runs 15 residues. V was clipped by 2 bases and J by 6 bases; unmatched bases: 7. The V gene's germline CDR1 is DFQATT and CDR2 SNEGSKA (reference sequence). The CDR3 here is CSARPETSGTDTQYF. Written as DNA, the CDR3 is TGCAGTGCTAGACCGGAGACTAGCGGGACTGATACGCAGTATTTT.

This clonotype came up a few times. This sequence may be a read error, since a much larger clone differs from it by one base. This chain connects TRBV29-1 to TRBJ2-3, with 10 nucleotides matching TRBD2. This CDR3 comprises 13 residues. Germline lookup yields CDR1 SQVTM and CDR2 ANQGSEA. Trimming took 6 bases from V and 4 from J; bases not matched to a gene: 4. In nucleotides, the CDR3 is TGCAGCGTCTTAGGGACTAGCGCAGATACGCAGTATTTT. Translated: CSVLGTSADTQYF.

Details on this clonotype: This could be a read error, since a much larger clone is one nucleotide away. This sequence joins TRBV29-1 and TRBJ1-5; D is ambiguous. Trimming removed 7 bases at V and 0 bases at J, with 10 bases between. The CDR3 totals 13 residues. CDR1 SQVTM and CDR2 ANQGSEA come from the germline V gene. CDR3 sequence: CSAKAASNQPQHF. The CDR3 bases are TGCAGCGCTAAGGCAGCTAGCAATCAGCCCCAGCATTTT.

In its sample, this clonotype was seen many times. The chain's CDR3 is CASSFTANYGYTF. CDR3 bases: TGTGCCAGCAGCTTCACAGCGAACTATGGCTACACCTTC. The J gene is TRBJ1-2, the V gene TRBV7-2; D not resolved. V was trimmed by 3 bases and J by 2 bases, leaving 7 bases between them. The germline V gene encodes CDR1 SGHTA and CDR2 FQGNSA. The CDR3 runs to 13 residues.

The chain employs TRBV4-3 and TRBJ2-5; D remains ambiguous. The CDR3 has 16 residues. Germline assignment: CDR1 LGHNA and CDR2 YSLEER. Between the trimmed V and J ends, which lost 0 bases and 2 bases, there was a span of 13 bases. CDR3 DNA: TGCGCCAGCAGCCAAGAGGTGGGGTTCACTCAAGAGACCCAGTACTTC. This encodes CASSQEVGFTQETQYF.

This clonotype has just a few counts. It is unclear where the CDR3 begins or ends on the DNA, so no DNA is shown, and the CDR3 is as TCRdb lists it. J is TRBJ2-3 and V is TRBV28; the table's D call, TRBD2, has no DNA check behind it. CDR1 and CDR2 from the germline V gene are MDHEN and SYDVKM. The length of the CDR3 is 16 amino acids, counting both ends. CDR3 amino acids: CASSSSAAGSTDTQYF.

This clonotype came up a few times. The chain employs TRBV6-1 and TRBJ2-7, with D unclear. The CDR3 runs 15 residues. V was pared by 2 bases and J by 0 bases, with 11 bases between. Germline assignment: CDR1 MNHNS and CDR2 SASEGT. The DNA of the CDR3 is TGTGCCAGCAGTGAACGCATGGGGATCTCCTACGAGCAGTACTTC. It encodes CASSERMGISYEQYF.

This clonotype was counted a single time. V gene TRBV20-1 combines with J gene TRBJ1-5; tentative D call: TRBD1 (6 bases). The V gene's germline CDR1 is DFQATT and CDR2 SNEGSKA (reference sequence). This CDR3 is built from 15 residues. This chain's CDR3 is CGVLLPGQHNQPQHF. Here the CDR3 DNA reads TGCGGTGTCCTATTGCCCGGACAGCACAATCAGCCCCAGCATTTT.

J is TRBJ1-2 and V is TRBV20-1, with a tentative D call TRBD1 (5 bases). Trimming pared 6 bases from V and 8 bases from J, leaving 19 bases between. The CDR3 consists of 13 residues. Germline loops: CDR1 DFQATT, CDR2 SNEGSKA (reference sequence). In nucleotides, the CDR3 is TGCAGTGCGCGGGCCGGGAGGGGCGGCGGCTACACCTTC. Translation: CSARAGRGGGYTF.

A few counts support this clonotype. The chain carries TRBV29-1 and TRBJ1-5; unclear D gene. This CDR3 contains 12 residues. Looked up from germline, CDR1 is SQVTM and CDR2 is ANQGSEA. Deletions cut 4 bases from V and 4 bases from J, with 8 bases between. CDR3 bases: TGCAGCGTTGGTTCGCAAAATCAGCCCCAGCATTTT. Amino acids: CSVGSQNQPQHF.

V is TRBV2 and J is TRBJ2-3; D is ambiguous. Germline V CDR1 and CDR2: SNHLY, FYNNEI. Trimming removed 1 base from V and 6 bases from J, with 14 bases in between. The CDR3 extends over 15 amino acids. The CDR3, as DNA: TGTGCCAGCAGTGAAGGAGAACTCCTCCGGGATACGCAGTATTTT. It is translated as CASSEGELLRDTQYF.

With regard to this clonotype: A much larger clone differs from this one at a single base, so this may be a read error. The chain recombines TRBV5-1 with TRBJ2-5; 7 bases match TRBD1. In germline, CDR1 is SGHRS, CDR2 YFSETQ. V was pared by 3 bases and J by 11 bases, with 13 bases of the junction left unmatched. The CDR3 loop spans 14 amino acids. CDR3 sequence reads: CASSSTGAPYKQYF. The CDR3 region has the DNA TGCGCCAGCAGCTCTACAGGGGCCCCCTACAAGCAGTACTTC.

This clonotype turned up a few times. The V call is TRBV27, the J call TRBJ2-7, with TRBD1 matching 9 bases. There are 15 residues in the CDR3. Germline V lookup: CDR1 MNHEY, CDR2 SMNVEV (reference sequence). Trimming at V came to 3 bases and at J to 6 bases, leaving 9 bases not matched to a gene. DNA of the CDR3: TGTGCCAGCAGTTTTACAGGGGGCTATGGGAGCGAGCAGTACTTC. Translating gives CASSFTGGYGSEQYF.